Sequencing of this T cell receptor beta chain was carried out in a study of blood T cell repertoires in COVID-19. About the study: The cDNA or gDNA used as material had been derived from T cells, B-cell-depleted T cells, or PBMCs.

Per the original methods: Amplified reference gene primers provided the basis for estimating nucleated cell counts. Method: immunoSEQ multiplex PCR; TCRdb's copy keeps in-frame clones and lacks some. D and trimming were read from the DNA, whereas the V and J calls and clone size are those reported in that table. The sample consists of more than 200,000 clones, about 85% of them appearing once. The CDR3 totals 16 residues. CDR1 SGHKS and CDR2 YYEKEE come from the germline V gene (reference sequence). The V gene end was trimmed by 3 bases and the J gene end by 5 bases; junction bases not matched to a gene: 11.

The sample was peripheral blood. The gene calls are TRBV5-5 and TRBJ2-7, with 10 bases matching TRBD1. This TCR was sampled from a man between 65 and 80 years old with acute or convalescent COVID-19. This chain's CDR3 is CASSSDSGTGEDEQYF. CDR3 nucleotide sequence: TGTGCCAGCAGCTCCGACTCCGGGACAGGGGAGGACGAGCAGTACTTC.